Shown below are 13 T cell receptor beta chains from a single sample sequenced in a study of monozygotic twins with inflammatory bowel disease. With the 5' RACE reads reprocessed, TCRdb shows one record per CDR3 protein and no DNA. Its clone listing holds about 140,000 distinct CDR3 sequences. The sequenced material came from blood. The receptors shown here come from a human donor with ulcerative colitis or Crohn's disease, or a healthy co-twin of an affected twin (not recorded which).

The chain links TRBV5-1 to TRBJ2-5. The V gene's germline CDR1 is SGHRS and CDR2 YFSETQ. CDR3 size: 13 residues. Here the CDR3 reads CASRDRDQETQYF.

V and J are TRBV5-1 and TRBJ2-2; no DNA is available, so the TRBD1 call from TCRdb remains unchecked. The CDR3 contains 16 residues. Germline assignment: CDR1 SGHRS and CDR2 YFSETQ. The CDR3 reads CASKAGAGRNTGELFF. The full variable domain, in which reference TRBV5-1 and TRBJ2-2 provide the parts outside the CDR3, is KAGVTQTPRYLIKTRGQQVTLSCSPISGHRSVSWYQQTPGQGLQFLFEYFSETQRNKGNFPGRFSGRQFSNSRSEMNVSTLELGDSALYLCASKAGAGRNTGELFFGEGSRLTVL.

J is TRBJ2-7 and V is TRBV15; TCRdb designates TRBD1, a call that cannot be tested without DNA. Germline CDR1 is LNHNV and CDR2 is YYDKDF (reference sequence). This CDR3 has 16 residues. CDR3 protein: CATSSRGTGVGYEQYF.

The chain uses TRBV7-9 and TRBJ1-6. Germline values: CDR1 SEHNR, CDR2 FQNEAQ (reference sequence). This CDR3 comprises 13 residues. CDR3 protein: CASSPWLDSPLHF. The variable domain in full, completed from reference TRBV7-9 and TRBJ1-6, reads DTGVSQNPRHKITKRGQNVTFRCDPISEHNRLYWYRQTLGQGPEFLTYFQNEAQLEKSRLLSDRFSAERPKGSFSTLEIQRTEQGDSAMYLCASSPWLDSPLHFGNGTRLTVT.

The rearrangement links TRBV18 to TRBJ1-5. The CDR3 is 16 residues long. Per germline, CDR1 KGHSH and CDR2 LQKENI. The CDR3 protein is CASSLSEGRLFQPQHF.

CDR3 sequence: CAISESSRPGELFF. The chain carries TRBV10-3 and TRBJ2-2. From germline, CDR1 is ENHRY and CDR2 SYGVKD. The CDR3 runs 14 residues.

The rearrangement uses TRBV6-5 and TRBJ1-1; without DNA, the TCRdb call of TRBD1 cannot be checked. The CDR3 runs 15 residues. CDR1 MNHEY and CDR2 SVGAGI come from the germline V gene. The chain's CDR3 is CASSYAGQGHTEAFF.

V usage is TRBV2 and J usage is TRBJ1-6. Germline CDR1 reads SNHLY; CDR2 reads FYNNEI. This CDR3 spans 19 amino acids. This chain's CDR3 is CASIAWGAILSSYNSPLHF.

This chain links TRBV6-1 with TRBJ1-2. Germline V gives CDR1 MNHNS, CDR2 SASEGT. The CDR3 has 13 residues. The CDR3 sequence is CASSESGTYGYTF.

The chain couples TRBV5-1 to TRBJ2-5. CDR1 and CDR2 (germline): SGHRS, YFSETQ. The CDR3 is 13 amino acids. CDR3 loop: CASSLEVRETQYF.

This rearrangement joins TRBV29-1 to TRBJ1-3. The CDR3 loop spans 13 amino acids. Per the germline V gene, CDR1 is SQVTM and CDR2 is ANQGSEA. This chain's CDR3 is CSVGQEYGNTIYF.

The chain uses TRBV5-1 and TRBJ1-1; TCRdb calls TRBD1, which cannot be checked without DNA. CDR1 is SGHRS and CDR2 is YFSETQ in the germline V gene. The CDR3 is made up of 17 amino acids. Here the CDR3 reads CASSLRQGAQRNTEAFF.

This chain's CDR3 is CASSPRLEQGNIGQPQHF. This chain uses TRBV6-5 with TRBJ1-5; no DNA is available, so the TRBD1 call from TCRdb remains unchecked. This CDR3 spans 18 amino acids. Germline V gives CDR1 MNHEY, CDR2 SVGAGI.